This record concerns one TCR beta chain sequence. In its sample, this clonotype was seen a few times. The antigen it recognizes is unknown. Base-call qualities are not available, and no considerably larger clone is one nucleotide away. V ends up 1 base short and J 8 bases short, with an unmatched junction base count of 9. CDR1 SGHNT and CDR2 YENEEA are derived from the germline V gene. The CDR3 sequence holds 16 residues, the cysteine and phenylalanine included. Just CDR3 DNA is preserved here, 48 bases in frame from base 1. This sample stems from a study of blood T cells in healthy people across ages (dated by TCRdb to the mid-2010s). Notes on the research overall: In model experiments, roughly one uniquely barcoded TCR beta cDNA molecule per two T cells was captured by template switching. Four age groups were formed from the donors: young (average around 15 years), middle-aged (roughly 38), aged (around 62) and long-lived (roughly 88). The study analyzed two additional independent replicas of 1 million unique cDNA reads from the same blood draw for two donors, one aged 18 to 30 and one aged 80 or older. The study measured age-related changes in TCR beta repertoire diversity using deep sequencing normalized with unique cDNA molecular identifiers. To avoid experimental bias, donors of different ages were spread randomly across the sequencing lanes. Study-wide findings and limitations: Estimates of total diversity based on one million sequenced T cells were considered lower bounds and underestimates. A strong correlation was found between observed TCR beta diversity and the percentage of naive T cells measured by flow cytometry. Bulk unsorted PBMC profiling prevented conclusive comparison of naive and antigen-experienced compartments. The long-lived group showed more naive CD4+ T cells, fewer expanded clones and increased TCR diversity than the aged group, suggesting age selection. Observed TCR beta diversity per million T cells fell roughly linearly with age, and a significant reduction was already apparent by age around 44. Because the CMV infection status of the donors was unknown, age-related changes in expanded clonotypes may potentially have been confounded.

The donors were around 39 Caucasian individuals from Russia, aged about 6 to 100 years, who were systemically healthy. Ten milliliters of peripheral blood were drawn from each donor into EDTA-treated Vacutainer tubes. Ficoll-Paque density-gradient centrifugation was used to isolate PBMCs, with at least 6 million obtained per sample. Total RNA, at least 6 micrograms per sample, was extracted from PBMCs with Trizol reagent. For every donor, flow cytometry on a PBMC aliquot measured the percentage of naive CD45RAhigh/CD27high T cells. The method behind the library was 5' RACE. The sequencer was an Illumina HiSeq 2500. A second PCR of roughly 7 to 11 cycles was performed with a sample-barcoded 5' primer and a J-beta primer mix. A template-switch 5' adaptor carrying 12 random nucleotides introduced a unique molecular identifier onto each TCR beta cDNA molecule. Each sample yielded at least 2.5 million CDR3-containing paired-end reads. All of the RNA was converted into first-strand cDNA using the Mint cDNA synthesis kit, with a TRBC-specific oligonucleotide serving as the primer. All cDNA was treated with uracil-DNA glycosylase and then went through a first 18-cycle PCR with the universal primers M1SS and BC2_uni_R. The source study handled its data this way. Normalization of each sample was performed by random selection of 1 million high-quality reads, each carrying a distinct molecular identifier. Instead of being binned into consensus sequences, reads that shared molecular identifiers were thrown out. MiTCR, run with a Q25 quality threshold and the strictest error-elimination algorithm, handled CDR3 identification, clonotype clustering and error correction. Lower-bound total TCR beta diversity was estimated with a nonparametric unseen species model using Euler transformation. Using fastp trimming at Q25 and MiXCR clonotype assembly, TCRdb reanalyzed the public sequencing data and kept in-frame beta chains. Rows are unified per CDR3 protein, each entry keeping the most common DNA and genes. The V and J calls and clone size are TCRdb's, not the authors'. The sample profile shows about 640,000 distinct CDR3 sequences; about 30% of them were found once. About 15% of the sample rests with the top ten.

This clonotype originated in a woman older than 75 in good health. The sequenced sample consisted of blood. The sequence joins TRBV11-3 to TRBJ2-1; 9 junctional bases match TRBD2. The CDR3 region reads CASSLVSGGSYDEQFF. The sequence in DNA is TGTGCCAGCAGCTTAGTCAGCGGGGGGTCTTACGATGAGCAGTTCTTC.